The present T cell receptor beta chain was sequenced within a study of cytomegalovirus exposure and HLA in healthy donors. General study results and limits: Overall, approximately 150 TCR beta chains were annotated as cytomegalovirus-associated.

As concerns this clone: Antigen unknown.

Only in-frame clones appear in the TCRdb table, and some are missing; sequencing was by immunoSEQ multiplex PCR. The sample carries 110,000 or so clones, about 85% recorded once. With 6 bases removed from V and 1 base from J, the gap between germline ends came to 10 bases. The length of the CDR3 is 13 residues. Germline assignment: CDR1 MGHRA and CDR2 YSYEKL. The sample comprised PBMCs. The J gene is TRBJ2-7, the V gene TRBV4-1; maybe TRBD1 (6 bases). This clonotype was obtained from a woman under 30 in good health and CMV-seronegative. The CDR3, as DNA: TGCGCCAGCAGTGACAGGTTTTCCTACGAGCAGTACTTC. Amino acids: CASSDRFSYEQYF.